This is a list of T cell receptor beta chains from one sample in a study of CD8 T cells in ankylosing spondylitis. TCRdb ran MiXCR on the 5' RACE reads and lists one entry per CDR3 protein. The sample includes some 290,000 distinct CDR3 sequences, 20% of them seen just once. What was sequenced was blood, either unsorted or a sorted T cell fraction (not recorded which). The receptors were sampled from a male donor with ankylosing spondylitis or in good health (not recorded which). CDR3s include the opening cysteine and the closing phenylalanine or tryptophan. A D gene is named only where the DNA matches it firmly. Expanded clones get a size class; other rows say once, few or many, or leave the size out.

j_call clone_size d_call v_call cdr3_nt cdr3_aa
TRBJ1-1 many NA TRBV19 TGTGCCAGTAGTTTTACAGCGAACACTGAAGCTTTCTTT CASSFTANTEAFF
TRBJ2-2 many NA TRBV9 TGTGCCAGCAGCTATATGCTGAACACCGGGGAGCTGTTTTTT CASSYMLNTGELFF
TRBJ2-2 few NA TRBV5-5 TGTGCCAGCAGCTTGGAAATCGGGGAGCTGTTTTTT CASSLEIGELFF
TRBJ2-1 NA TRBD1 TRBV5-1 TGCGCCAGCAGCTTGGAGGGACAGGGAAACTACAATGAGCAGTTCTTC CASSLEGQGNYNEQFF
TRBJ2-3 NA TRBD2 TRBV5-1 TGCGCCAGCAGCTTAGCGTTGGGTAGCGGGGCCACAGATACGCAGTATTTT CASSLALGSGATDTQYF
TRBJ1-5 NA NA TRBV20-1 TGCAGTGCTACCCCTCCCAAGGGGCGCGGTCAGCCCCAGCATTTT CSATPPKGRGQPQHF
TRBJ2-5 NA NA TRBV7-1 TGTGCCAGGGGCCCCGGGGGACACAATAATTATAAGATCCAAGAGACCCAGTACTTC CARGPGGHNNYKIQETQYF
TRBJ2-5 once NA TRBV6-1 TGTGCCAGCAGTGAATCCGACAGAGAAGAGACCCAGTACTTC CASSESDREETQYF
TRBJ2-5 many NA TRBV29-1 TGCAGCGTTGGACACTGGGGGACAAAAGAGACCCAGTACTTC CSVGHWGTKETQYF
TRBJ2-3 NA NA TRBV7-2 TGTGCCAGCAGCCGCGTAGCGGCCCTCACAGATACGCAGTATTTT CASSRVAALTDTQYF
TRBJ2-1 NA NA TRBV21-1 TGTGCCAGCAGCAAAGTCCACAGGGGATGGTCCTACAATGAGCAGTTCTTC CASSKVHRGWSYNEQFF
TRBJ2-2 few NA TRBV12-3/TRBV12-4 TGTGCCAGCAGTTTAGCCCCTAGTCTCACCGGGGAGCTGTTTTTT CASSLAPSLTGELFF
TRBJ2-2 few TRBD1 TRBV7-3 TGTGCCAGCAGCTTAAGGGACAGGGGTCGCACCGGGGAGCTGTTTTTT CASSLRDRGRTGELFF
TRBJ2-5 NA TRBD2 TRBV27 TGTGCCAACAGTTTAAGGGCTAGCGGGGCTAAAGAGACCCAGTACTTC CANSLRASGAKETQYF
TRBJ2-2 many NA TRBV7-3 TGTGCCAGCAGCTTGTTCGCTACAGCGAACACCGGGGAGCTGTTTTTT CASSLFATANTGELFF
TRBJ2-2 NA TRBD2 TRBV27 TGTGCCGGAAGGACTAGCGCGAACACCGGGGAGCTGTTTTTT CAGRTSANTGELFF
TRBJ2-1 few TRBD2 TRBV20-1 TGCAGCCCTGAGCGGGAGGGTTCCTACAATGAGCAGTTCTTC CSPEREGSYNEQFF
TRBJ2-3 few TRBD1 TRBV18 TGTGCCAGCTCACCAGGGACAGGGCCAGATACGCAGTATTTT CASSPGTGPDTQYF
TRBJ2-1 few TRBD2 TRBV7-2 TGTGCCAGCAGCCTCACCGGGACTAGCACAAATGAGCAGTTCTTC CASSLTGTSTNEQFF